The subject of this entry is one TCR beta chain. Its antigen is undetermined. This CDR3 is missing its conserved last phenylalanine or tryptophan, likely due to a read error. This record belongs to a study of type 1 and type 2 diabetes patients. Study-wide results and limits: Both CD4+ and CD8+ type 2 diabetes repertoires showed significantly higher diversity than type 1. Unmatched age and gender across groups might bias interpretation.

No donor had another autoimmune disease or recent infection within four weeks. PCR was run on genomic DNA. The TCR beta CDR3 region was amplified using 30 forward and 13 reverse primers. A single record per CDR3 protein comes from TCRdb applying MiXCR to the multiplex PCR reads. The sample consists of a few hundred thousand distinct CDR3 sequences, around 47% of them appearing once. The CDR3 has 16 residues. Trimming removed 4 bases from V and 8 bases from J, with 23 bases in between. Germline lookup yields CDR1 SNHLY and CDR2 FYNNEI. This clonotype was sampled from a man aged 18 to 29 with type 2 diabetes. Specimen: peripheral blood mononuclear cells (PBMCs). The chain recombines TRBV2 with TRBJ1-2; D is possibly TRBD1 (5 bases). DNA of the CDR3: TGTGCCAGCAGTGGTGGGGAAAACTTGGGGGGACTCGGCTACACCCTC. It specifies CASSGGENLGGLGYTL.